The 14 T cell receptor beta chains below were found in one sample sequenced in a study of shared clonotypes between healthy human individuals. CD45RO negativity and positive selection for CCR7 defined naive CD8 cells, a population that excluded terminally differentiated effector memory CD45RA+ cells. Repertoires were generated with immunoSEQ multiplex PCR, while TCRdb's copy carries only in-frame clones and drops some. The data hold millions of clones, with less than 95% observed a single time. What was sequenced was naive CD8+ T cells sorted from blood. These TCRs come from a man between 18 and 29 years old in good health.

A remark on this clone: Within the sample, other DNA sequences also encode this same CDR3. The CDR3 DNA sequence: TGCAGCGTTGACAGGGGCAACGAGCAGTACTTC. The encoded protein is CSVDRGNEQYF. The chain joins TRBV29-1 to TRBJ2-7; TRBD1 is a possible D gene (6 bases). Trimming took off 3 bases at V and 5 bases at J, with 8 bases between the two ends. CDR1 is SQVTM and CDR2 is ANQGSEA in the germline V gene. This CDR3 region has 11 residues.

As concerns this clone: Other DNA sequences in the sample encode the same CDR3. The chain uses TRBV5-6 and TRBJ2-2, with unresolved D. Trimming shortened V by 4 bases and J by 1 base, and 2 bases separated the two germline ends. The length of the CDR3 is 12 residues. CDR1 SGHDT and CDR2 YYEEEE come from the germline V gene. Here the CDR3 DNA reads TGTGCCAGCAGCCTGAACACCGGGGAGCTGTTTTTT. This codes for CASSLNTGELFF.

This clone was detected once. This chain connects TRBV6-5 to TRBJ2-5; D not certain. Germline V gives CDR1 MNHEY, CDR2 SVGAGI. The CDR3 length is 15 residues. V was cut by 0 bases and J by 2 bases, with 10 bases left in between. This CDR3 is CASSYSATGQETQYF. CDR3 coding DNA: TGTGCCAGCAGTTACTCAGCTACCGGACAAGAGACCCAGTACTTC.

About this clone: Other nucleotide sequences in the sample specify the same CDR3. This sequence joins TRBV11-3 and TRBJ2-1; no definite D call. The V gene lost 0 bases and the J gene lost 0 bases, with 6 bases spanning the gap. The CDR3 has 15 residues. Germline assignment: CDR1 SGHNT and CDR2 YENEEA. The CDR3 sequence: CASSLDRSSYNEQFF. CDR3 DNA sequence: TGTGCCAGCAGCTTAGACAGATCCTCCTACAATGAGCAGTTCTTC. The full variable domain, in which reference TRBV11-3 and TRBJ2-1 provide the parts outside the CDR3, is EAGVVQSPRYKIIEKKQPVAFWCNPISGHNTLYWYLQNLGQGPELLIRYENEEAVDDSQLPKDRFSAERLKGVDSTLKIQPAELGDSAVYLCASSLDRSSYNEQFFGPGTRLTVL.

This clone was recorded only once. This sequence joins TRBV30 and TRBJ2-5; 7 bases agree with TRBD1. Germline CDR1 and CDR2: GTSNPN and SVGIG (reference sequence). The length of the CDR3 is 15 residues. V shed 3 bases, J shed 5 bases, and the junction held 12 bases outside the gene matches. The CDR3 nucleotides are TGTGCCTGGAGCGACGGACAGGCGGCTGGGGAGACCCAGTACTTC. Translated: CAWSDGQAAGETQYF.

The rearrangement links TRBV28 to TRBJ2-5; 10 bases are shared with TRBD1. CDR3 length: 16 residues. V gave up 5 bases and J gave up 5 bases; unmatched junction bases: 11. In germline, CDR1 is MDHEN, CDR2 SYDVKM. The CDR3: CASSPGTGAVLETQYF. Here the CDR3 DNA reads TGTGCCAGCAGTCCCGGGACAGGGGCTGTGCTGGAGACCCAGTACTTC.

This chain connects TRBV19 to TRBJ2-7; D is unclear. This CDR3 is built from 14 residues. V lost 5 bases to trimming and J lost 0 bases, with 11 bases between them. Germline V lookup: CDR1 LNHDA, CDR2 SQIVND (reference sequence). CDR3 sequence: CASSSFHSSYEQYF. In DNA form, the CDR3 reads TGTGCCAGTAGTTCATTTCATAGCTCCTACGAGCAGTACTTC. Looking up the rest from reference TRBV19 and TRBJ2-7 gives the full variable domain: DGGITQSPKYLFRKEGQNVTLSCEQNLNHDAMYWYRQDPGQGLRLIYYSQIVNDFQKGDIAEGYSVSREKKESFPLTVTSAQKNPTAFYLCASSSFHSSYEQYFGPGTRLTVT.

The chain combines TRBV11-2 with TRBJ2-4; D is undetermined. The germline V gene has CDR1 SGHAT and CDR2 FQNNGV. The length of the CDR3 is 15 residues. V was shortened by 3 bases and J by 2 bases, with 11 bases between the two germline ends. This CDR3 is CASSFDTNTKNIQYF. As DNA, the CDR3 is TGTGCCAGCAGCTTCGACACTAACACCAAAAACATTCAGTACTTC.

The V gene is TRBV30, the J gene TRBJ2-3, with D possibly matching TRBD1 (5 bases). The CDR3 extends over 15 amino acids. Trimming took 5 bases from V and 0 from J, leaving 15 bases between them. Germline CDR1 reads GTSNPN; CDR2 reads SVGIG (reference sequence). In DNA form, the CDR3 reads TGTGCCTGGGCCTGGGGCAGGGCTAGCACAGATACGCAGTATTTT. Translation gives CAWAWGRASTDTQYF.

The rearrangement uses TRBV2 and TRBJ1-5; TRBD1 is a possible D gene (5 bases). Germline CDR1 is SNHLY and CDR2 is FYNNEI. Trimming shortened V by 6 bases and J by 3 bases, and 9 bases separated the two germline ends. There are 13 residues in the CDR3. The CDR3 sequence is CASRGGYNQPQHF. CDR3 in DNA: TGTGCCAGCAGGGGGGGGTACAATCAGCCCCAGCATTTT.

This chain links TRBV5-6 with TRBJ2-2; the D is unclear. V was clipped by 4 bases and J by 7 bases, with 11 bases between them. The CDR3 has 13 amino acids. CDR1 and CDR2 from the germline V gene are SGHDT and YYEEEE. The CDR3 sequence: CASSETFGGELFF. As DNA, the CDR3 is TGTGCCAGCAGCGAGACCTTTGGCGGGGAGCTGTTTTTT.

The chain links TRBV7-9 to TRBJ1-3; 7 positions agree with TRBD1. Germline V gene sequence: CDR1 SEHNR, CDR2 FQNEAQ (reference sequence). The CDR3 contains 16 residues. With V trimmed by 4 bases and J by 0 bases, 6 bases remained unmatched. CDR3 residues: CASSSRDSTSGNTIYF. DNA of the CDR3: TGTGCCAGCAGCTCCCGGGACAGTACCTCTGGAAACACCATATATTTT.

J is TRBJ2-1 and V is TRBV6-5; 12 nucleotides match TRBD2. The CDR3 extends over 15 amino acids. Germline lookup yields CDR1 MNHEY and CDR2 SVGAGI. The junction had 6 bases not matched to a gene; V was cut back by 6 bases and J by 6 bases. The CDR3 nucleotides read TGTGCCAGCAGCAGACTAGCGGGAGAAGCCAATGAGCAGTTCTTC. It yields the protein CASSRLAGEANEQFF.

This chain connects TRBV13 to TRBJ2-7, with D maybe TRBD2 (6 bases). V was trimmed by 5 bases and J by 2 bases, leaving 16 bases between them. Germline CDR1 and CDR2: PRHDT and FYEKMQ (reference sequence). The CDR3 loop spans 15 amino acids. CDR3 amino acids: CASSGGGRGPYEQYF. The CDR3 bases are TGTGCCAGCAGCGGAGGAGGGCGGGGCCCCTACGAGCAGTACTTC.